These T cell receptor beta chains were read from a single sample in a study of early T cells in non-severe SARS-CoV-2 infection. TCRdb reprocessed the 5' RACE reads via MiXCR and lists one record per CDR3 protein. This sample yields about 60,000 distinct CDR3 sequences, of which around 19% are seen a single time; about 8.2% belongs to the top ten. Sequenced material: whole blood, taken at baseline. These receptors were collected from an adult who was a healthcare worker with PCR-confirmed SARS-CoV-2 infection or an uninfected control (not recorded which). Each CDR3 is given with its conserved first and last residue. Clone size is given for some rows only: seen once, a few or many times, or a class if the clone is expanded.

abundance: few; v_gene: TRBV5-6; len: 16; CDR3aa: CASSNAGTGNTGELFF
abundance: .; v_gene: TRBV10-2; len: 17; CDR3aa: CASNHLSGRSNTGELFF
abundance: many; v_gene: TRBV2; len: 15; CDR3aa: CASSEAWAGIDTQYF
abundance: .; v_gene: TRBV12-3/TRBV12-4; len: 14; CDR3aa: CASTTPLPGNEAFF
abundance: few; v_gene: TRBV6-5; len: 15; CDR3aa: CASSPAGGRTHEQFF
abundance: .; v_gene: TRBV7-2; len: 17; CDR3aa: CASSLRLAGTKQETQYF
abundance: many; v_gene: TRBV4-1; len: 16; CDR3aa: CASSQDDRERHNEQFF
abundance: .; v_gene: TRBV20-1; len: 14; CDR3aa: CSAHRIGEDTEAFF
abundance: .; v_gene: TRBV19; len: 16; CDR3aa: CASSRGLLAIYQPQHF
abundance: .; v_gene: TRBV2; len: 13; CDR3aa: CASIGTGAYEQYF
abundance: many; v_gene: TRBV19; len: 16; CDR3aa: CASSIALTGITDTQYF
abundance: .; v_gene: TRBV19; len: 14; CDR3aa: CASSFRQTNTEAFF
abundance: .; v_gene: TRBV24-1; len: 15; CDR3aa: CATSDPRGRTYEQYF
abundance: few; v_gene: TRBV6-2/TRBV6-3; len: 17; CDR3aa: CASSYRTDRPSNYGYTF
abundance: many; v_gene: TRBV18; len: 13; CDR3aa: CASSPTDGGELFF
abundance: few; v_gene: TRBV29-1; len: 14; CDR3aa: CSVEDGQVYNEQFF
abundance: many; v_gene: TRBV9; len: 13; CDR3aa: CASSVGLTGIYTF
abundance: .; v_gene: TRBV6-5; len: 13; CDR3aa: CASSYDRGGEQYF
abundance: few; v_gene: TRBV20-1; len: 14; CDR3aa: CSATSTAGVYGYTF
abundance: few; v_gene: TRBV5-1; len: 17; CDR3aa: CASRNLGLGLMNTEAFF
abundance: few; v_gene: TRBV2; len: 18; CDR3aa: CASSRRVGWRGVNNEQFF
abundance: .; v_gene: TRBV5-1; len: 14; CDR3aa: CASSYRQFQETQYF
abundance: .; v_gene: TRBV4-2; len: 19; CDR3aa: CASSLDGSTGDFGANVLTF
abundance: many; v_gene: TRBV18; len: 15; CDR3aa: CASSPPQRQGYEQYF
abundance: few; v_gene: TRBV6-5; len: 14; CDR3aa: CASRRQGEGETQYF
abundance: .; v_gene: TRBV7-9; len: 15; CDR3aa: CASSLGNRANSPLHF
abundance: few; v_gene: TRBV6-5; len: 14; CDR3aa: CASSGTVDTGELFF
abundance: few; v_gene: TRBV18; len: 15; CDR3aa: CASSPPIFATGELFF
abundance: .; v_gene: TRBV10-2; len: 15; CDR3aa: CASSARQSSYNEQFF
abundance: .; v_gene: TRBV7-9; len: 12; CDR3aa: CASSSNNSPLHF
abundance: .; v_gene: TRBV3-1; len: 12; CDR3aa: CASSSMTDTQYF
abundance: .; v_gene: TRBV7-9; len: 12; CDR3aa: CASSRQGLGYTF
abundance: .; v_gene: TRBV3-1; len: 15; CDR3aa: CASSQWSGQPYEQYF
abundance: few; v_gene: TRBV5-6; len: 17; CDR3aa: CASSSPGVGGRFNTQYF
abundance: many; v_gene: TRBV20-1; len: 13; CDR3aa: CSASGVLYNEQFF
abundance: many; v_gene: TRBV12-3/TRBV12-4; len: 17; CDR3aa: CASRAGQTRGPNSPLHF
abundance: few; v_gene: TRBV7-9; len: 15; CDR3aa: CASSLTSGGADTQYF
abundance: .; v_gene: TRBV7-8; len: 16; CDR3aa: CASSLGASGGPTEQYF
abundance: many; v_gene: TRBV7-9; len: 14; CDR3aa: CASSLGGGLGEQYF
abundance: .; v_gene: TRBV4-3; len: 14; CDR3aa: CASSQDLSVDEQYF
abundance: .; v_gene: TRBV12-3/TRBV12-4; len: 12; CDR3aa: CASTLNTDTQYF
abundance: many; v_gene: TRBV18; len: 14; CDR3aa: CASSPGLQNQPQHF
abundance: .; v_gene: TRBV7-9; len: 16; CDR3aa: CASSLSWGTANNEQFF
abundance: few; v_gene: TRBV7-9; len: 15; CDR3aa: CASSSPAGGPGEQFF
abundance: few; v_gene: TRBV5-6; len: 14; CDR3aa: CASSQIVPRFEAFF
abundance: few; v_gene: TRBV5-5; len: 14; CDR3aa: CASSLGRVSYEQYF
abundance: .; v_gene: TRBV7-8; len: 14; CDR3aa: CASSPRDSVNGYTF
abundance: few; v_gene: TRBV7-8; len: 14; CDR3aa: CASMGGVSYNEQFF
abundance: .; v_gene: TRBV7-2; len: 13; CDR3aa: CASSPRDRYEQYF
abundance: many; v_gene: TRBV11-2; len: 15; CDR3aa: CASSLTQGAPGELFF
abundance: once; v_gene: TRBV14; len: 12; CDR3aa: CASSQEFDGYTF